The clone carrying this T cell receptor beta chain has a count of ten or more. Antigen unknown. The data were obtained in a study of T cell repertoires in cytomegalovirus infection. Overall study context: CMV epitopes that were recently identified and HLA-C-restricted were used alongside well-studied HLA-B-restricted ones. CMV infection together with matching HLA type was indicated by public TCR beta signatures. Findings and limits, study-wide: Predominance within the ex vivo response was attributable to HLA-C-restricted CMV-specific TCR beta clonotypes.

From the reads, TCRdb called clonotypes with MiXCR, one entry per CDR3 protein. Here the sample spans hundreds of thousands of distinct CDR3 sequences, around 30% being singletons. The CDR3 loop spans 20 amino acids. V dropped 6 bases and J dropped 0; count of bases not matched to a gene: 20. This clonotype originated in a human donor in good health (CMV status not recorded). Some clones in this sample may be carry-over from other donors' samples. This specimen was cultured CD8+ T cells from PBMCs, taken from culture after CMV antigen stimulation. The chain joins TRBV12-3 or TRBV12-4 to TRBJ2-3; 8 bases map to TRBD2. The CDR3 DNA reads TGTGCCAGCAGCTTCTCTCTCTGGGGTAGCGGGGCGACCAGCACAGATACGCAGTATTTT. Translation: CASSFSLWGSGATSTDTQYF.